The present entry profiles one T cell receptor (beta chain) with its context. Its antigen is as yet unknown. These data originate in a study of cytomegalovirus exposure and HLA in healthy donors. Study-level results: Some 150 TCR beta chains were listed as cytomegalovirus-associated. Presence/absence analyses supposed approximately even sequencing depth among donors. Association with HLA alleles at 0.05 false discovery rate was found for 15,000 to 20,000 TCR beta sequences in a later analysis.

Vbeta (60) and Jbeta (13) primers were used in the PCR. TCRdb's copy holds only in-frame clones and misses some; the assay was immunoSEQ multiplex PCR. The sample contains some 220,000 clones, more than 85% of which appear only once. The CDR3 runs to 16 residues. The junction had 14 bases not matched to a gene; V was cut back by 7 bases and J by 3 bases. Germline CDR1 is LNHDA and CDR2 is SQIVND (reference sequence). This sequence was found in a woman between 18 and 29 years old in good health and CMV-seronegative. The chain links TRBV19 to TRBJ2-7, with 8 positions matching TRBD2. Sequenced: PBMCs. CDR3 in amino acids: CASTSRGGGRYYEQYF. The CDR3 bases are TGTGCCAGTACCTCGAGGGGAGGCGGGAGGTACTACGAGCAGTACTTC.